This TCR beta chain is from a study of T cells expressing NK-cell markers. The CDR3 sequence is 15 residues long. In germline, CDR1 is SGDLS, CDR2 YYNGEE. As to this clonotype: Its antigen remains unknown.

Findings and caveats of the study: HCMV specificity was not established for the expanded NKG2C+ T cell clones.

TCR beta cDNA was made by 5'RACE template switching with UMIs. From its re-call of the 5' RACE reads, TCRdb lists each CDR3 protein once, without DNA. This table lists about 390,000 distinct CDR3 sequences. Input material: blood T cells: a sorted CD56 or NKG2C T cell subset, CD4+ or CD8+ T cells, or bulk PBMC T cells (not recorded which). J is TRBJ2-3 and V is TRBV9; the D call from TCRdb, TRBD2, cannot be confirmed without DNA. The TCR sequence derives from a woman aged 50 to 65 in good health. CDR3 protein: CASSAGTRPTDTQYF. The whole variable domain, remainder taken from reference TRBV9 and TRBJ2-3, is DSGVTQTPKHLITATGQRVTLRCSPRSGDLSVYWYQQSLDQGLQFLIQYYNGEERAKGNILERFSAQQFPDLHSELNLSSLELGDSALYFCASSAGTRPTDTQYFGPGTRLTVL.